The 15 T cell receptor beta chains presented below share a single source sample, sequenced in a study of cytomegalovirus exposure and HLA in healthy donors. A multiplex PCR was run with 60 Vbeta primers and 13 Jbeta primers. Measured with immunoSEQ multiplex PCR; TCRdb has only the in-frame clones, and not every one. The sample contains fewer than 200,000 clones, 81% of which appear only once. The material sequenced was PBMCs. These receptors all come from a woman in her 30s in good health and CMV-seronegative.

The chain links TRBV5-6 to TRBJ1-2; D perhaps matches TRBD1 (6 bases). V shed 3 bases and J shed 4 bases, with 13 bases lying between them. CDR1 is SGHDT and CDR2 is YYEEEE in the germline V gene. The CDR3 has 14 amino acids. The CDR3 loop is CASSSTGGTYGYTF. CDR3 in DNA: TGTGCCAGCAGCTCCACGGGGGGCACCTATGGCTACACCTTC.

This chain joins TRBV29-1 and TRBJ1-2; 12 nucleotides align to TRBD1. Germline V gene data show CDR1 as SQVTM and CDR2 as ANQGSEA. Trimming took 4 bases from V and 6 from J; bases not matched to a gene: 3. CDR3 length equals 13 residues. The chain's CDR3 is CSVAGTGGHGYTF. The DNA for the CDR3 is TGCAGCGTTGCGGGGACAGGGGGCCATGGCTACACCTTC.

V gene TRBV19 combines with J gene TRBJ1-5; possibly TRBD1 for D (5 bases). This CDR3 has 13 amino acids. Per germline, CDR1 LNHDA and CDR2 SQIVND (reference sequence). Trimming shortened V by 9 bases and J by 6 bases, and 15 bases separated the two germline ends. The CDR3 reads CASSQAQGQPQHF. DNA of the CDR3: TGTGCCAGCTCACAGGCTCAAGGTCAGCCCCAGCATTTT. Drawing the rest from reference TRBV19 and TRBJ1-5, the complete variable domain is DGGITQSPKYLFRKEGQNVTLSCEQNLNHDAMYWYRQDPGQGLRLIYYSQIVNDFQKGDIAEGYSVSREKKESFPLTVTSAQKNPTAFYLCASSQAQGQPQHFGDGTRLSIL.

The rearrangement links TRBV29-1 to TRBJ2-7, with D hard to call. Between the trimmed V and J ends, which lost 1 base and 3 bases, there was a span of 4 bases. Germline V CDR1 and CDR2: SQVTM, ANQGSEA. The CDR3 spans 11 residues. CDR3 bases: TGCAGCGTTGAAGGAGTCTACGAGCAGTACTTC. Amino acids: CSVEGVYEQYF.

In DNA form, the CDR3 reads TGTGCCAGCAGTGATCTTGGACAGGATAATTCACCCCTCCACTTT. Protein sequence: CASSDLGQDNSPLHF. The chain employs TRBV6-6 and TRBJ1-6, with 7 nucleotides matching TRBD1. V was clipped by 5 bases and J by 5 bases; unmatched bases: 6. The CDR3 is made up of 15 amino acids. Per germline, CDR1 MNHNY and CDR2 SVGAGI (reference sequence).

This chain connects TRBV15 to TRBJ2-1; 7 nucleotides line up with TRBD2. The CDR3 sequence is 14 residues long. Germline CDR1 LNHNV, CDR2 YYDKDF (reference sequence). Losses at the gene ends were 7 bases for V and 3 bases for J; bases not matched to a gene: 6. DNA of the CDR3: TGTGCCACCAACGTGGGGGGGGTCTACAATGAGCAGTTCTTC. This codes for CATNVGGVYNEQFF.

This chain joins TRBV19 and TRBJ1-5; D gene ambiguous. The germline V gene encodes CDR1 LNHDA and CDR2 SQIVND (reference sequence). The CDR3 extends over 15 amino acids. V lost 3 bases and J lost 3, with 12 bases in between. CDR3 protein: CASSIPGLLNQPQHF. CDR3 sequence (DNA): TGTGCCAGTAGTATCCCAGGACTCCTCAATCAGCCCCAGCATTTT.

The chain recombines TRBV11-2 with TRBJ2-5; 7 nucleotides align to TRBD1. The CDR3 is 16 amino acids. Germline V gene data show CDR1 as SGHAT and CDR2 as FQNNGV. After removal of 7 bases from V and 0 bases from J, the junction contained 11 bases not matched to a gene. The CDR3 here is CASTPGSGQNQETQYF. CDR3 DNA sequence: TGTGCCAGCACCCCGGGGTCGGGACAGAACCAAGAGACCCAGTACTTC.

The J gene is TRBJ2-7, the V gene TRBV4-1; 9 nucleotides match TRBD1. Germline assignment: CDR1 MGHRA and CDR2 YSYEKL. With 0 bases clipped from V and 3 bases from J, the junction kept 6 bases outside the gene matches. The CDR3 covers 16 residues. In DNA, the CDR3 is TGCGCCAGCAGCCAAGATAGGGACAGGGTCCTCTACGAGCAGTACTTC. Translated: CASSQDRDRVLYEQYF.

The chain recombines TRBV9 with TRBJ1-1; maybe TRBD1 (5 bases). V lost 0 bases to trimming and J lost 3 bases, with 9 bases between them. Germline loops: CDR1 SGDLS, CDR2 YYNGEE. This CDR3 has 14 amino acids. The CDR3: CASSVAPGDTEAFF. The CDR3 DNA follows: TGTGCCAGCAGCGTAGCCCCGGGGGACACTGAAGCTTTCTTT.

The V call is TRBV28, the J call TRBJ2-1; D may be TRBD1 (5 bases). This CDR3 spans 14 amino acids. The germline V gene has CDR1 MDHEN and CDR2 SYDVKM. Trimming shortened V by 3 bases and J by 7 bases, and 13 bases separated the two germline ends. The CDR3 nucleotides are TGTGCCAGCAGTTTGTCAGCAGGGATAAATGAGCAGTTCTTC. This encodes CASSLSAGINEQFF.

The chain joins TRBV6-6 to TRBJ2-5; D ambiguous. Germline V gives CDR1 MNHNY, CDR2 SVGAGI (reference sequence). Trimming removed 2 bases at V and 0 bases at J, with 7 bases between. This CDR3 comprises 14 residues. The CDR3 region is CASSYGAYQETQYF. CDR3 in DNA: TGTGCCAGCAGTTACGGAGCTTACCAAGAGACCCAGTACTTC.

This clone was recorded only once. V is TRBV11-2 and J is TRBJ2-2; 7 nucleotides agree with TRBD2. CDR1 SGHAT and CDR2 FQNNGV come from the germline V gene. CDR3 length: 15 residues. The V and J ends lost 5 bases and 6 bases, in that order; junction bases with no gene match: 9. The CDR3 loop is CASSQGRGGPGELFF. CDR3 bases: TGTGCCAGCAGCCAAGGGCGGGGAGGGCCCGGGGAGCTGTTTTTT. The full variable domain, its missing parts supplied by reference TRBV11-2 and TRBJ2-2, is EAGVAQSPRYKIIEKRQSVAFWCNPISGHATLYWYQQILGQGPKLLIQFQNNGVVDDSQLPKDRFSAERLKGVDSTLKIQPAKLEDSAVYLCASSQGRGGPGELFFGEGSRLTVL.

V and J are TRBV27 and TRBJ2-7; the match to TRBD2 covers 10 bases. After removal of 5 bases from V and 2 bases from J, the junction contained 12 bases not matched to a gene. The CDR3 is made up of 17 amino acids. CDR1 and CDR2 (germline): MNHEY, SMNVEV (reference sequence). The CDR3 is CASSGVAGGPIAYEQYF. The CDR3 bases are TGTGCCAGCAGTGGAGTAGCGGGAGGACCTATCGCCTACGAGCAGTACTTC.

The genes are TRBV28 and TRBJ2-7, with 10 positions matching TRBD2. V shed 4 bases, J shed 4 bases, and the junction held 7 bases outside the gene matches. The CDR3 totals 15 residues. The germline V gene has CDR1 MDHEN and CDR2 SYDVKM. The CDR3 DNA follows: TGTGCCAGCAGTTCCGCGGCTAGCGGGGGTTACGAGCAGTACTTC. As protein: CASSSAASGGYEQYF.